This TCR beta chain is from a study of T cells in Graves' hyperthyroidism and ophthalmopathy. Among ophthalmopathy patients, the Clinical Activity Score reached at least 3, the NOSPECS grade reached at least 4, and duration remained under 3 months. This CDR3 spans 15 amino acids. The germline V gene has CDR1 MNHEY and CDR2 SMNVEV (reference sequence). V dropped 7 bases and J dropped 9; count of bases not matched to a gene: 10. Amplification of TCR beta CDR3 regions used RNA as the template. The TCR CDR3 first-round RT-PCR relied on the HTBI primer set. TCRdb reprocessed the multiplex PCR reads with MiXCR, giving one entry per CDR3 protein. The sample contains 400,000 to 600,000 distinct CDR3 sequences, 15% to 20% of which appear only once.

The chain recombines TRBV27 with TRBJ1-6; 9 positions agree with TRBD1. The clonotype originates from a woman in her twenties or thirties with Graves' ophthalmopathy. The sample taken for sequencing was blood. In DNA, the CDR3 is TGTGCCAGCACCCCGACAGGGGGTTTAGGTTCACCCCTCCACTTT. It translates to CASTPTGGLGSPLHF.